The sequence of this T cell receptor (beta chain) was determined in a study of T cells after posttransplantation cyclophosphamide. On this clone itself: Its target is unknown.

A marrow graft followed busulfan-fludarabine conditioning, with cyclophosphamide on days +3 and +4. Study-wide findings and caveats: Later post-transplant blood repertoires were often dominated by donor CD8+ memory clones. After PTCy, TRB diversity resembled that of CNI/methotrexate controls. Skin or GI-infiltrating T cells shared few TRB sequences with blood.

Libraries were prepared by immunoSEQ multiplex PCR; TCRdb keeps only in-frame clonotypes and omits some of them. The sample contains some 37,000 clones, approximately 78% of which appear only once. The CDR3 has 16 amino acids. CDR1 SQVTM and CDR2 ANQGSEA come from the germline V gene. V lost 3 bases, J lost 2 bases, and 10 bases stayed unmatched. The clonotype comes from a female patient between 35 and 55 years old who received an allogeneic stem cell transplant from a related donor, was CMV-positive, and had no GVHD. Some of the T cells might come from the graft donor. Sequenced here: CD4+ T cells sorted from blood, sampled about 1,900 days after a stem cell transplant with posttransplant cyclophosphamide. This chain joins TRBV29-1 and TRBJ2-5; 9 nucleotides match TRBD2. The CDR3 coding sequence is TGCAGCGTTGACAGGAGTCTAGCGGGAAGTCAAGAGACCCAGTACTTC. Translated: CSVDRSLAGSQETQYF.